This TCR beta chain was sequenced during a study of blood T cell repertoires in COVID-19. On the study more broadly: Acute and convalescent COVID-19 specimens originated in the United States, Italy and Spain. T cells, B-cell-depleted T cells, or PBMCs provided the cDNA or gDNA that served as material.

Per the study methods: Reference gene primer amplification in the assay estimated nucleated cell counts. Sequenced by immunoSEQ multiplex PCR; TCRdb stores in-frame clones only, minus some. V and J calls and clone size are given by that table; D and trimming were obtained from the DNA. The sample holds about 390,000 clones; 80% to 90% are singletons and the top ten take 2% to 2.5%. In Seattle, patients joined the study during active infection and were tracked longitudinally. The CDR3 consists of 14 residues. Trimming removed 3 bases at V and 8 bases at J, with 14 bases between. Germline loops: CDR1 SGHRS, CDR2 YFSETQ.

The sample consisted of peripheral blood. The chain couples TRBV5-1 to TRBJ1-4, with TRBD1 as a possible D gene (5 bases). The receptor was derived from a woman in her sixties or seventies with COVID-19, enrolled during active disease. Here the CDR3 DNA reads TGCGCCAGCAGCTGGGACTCGGGGAACGAAAAACTGTTTTTT. Translated, it gives CASSWDSGNEKLFF.